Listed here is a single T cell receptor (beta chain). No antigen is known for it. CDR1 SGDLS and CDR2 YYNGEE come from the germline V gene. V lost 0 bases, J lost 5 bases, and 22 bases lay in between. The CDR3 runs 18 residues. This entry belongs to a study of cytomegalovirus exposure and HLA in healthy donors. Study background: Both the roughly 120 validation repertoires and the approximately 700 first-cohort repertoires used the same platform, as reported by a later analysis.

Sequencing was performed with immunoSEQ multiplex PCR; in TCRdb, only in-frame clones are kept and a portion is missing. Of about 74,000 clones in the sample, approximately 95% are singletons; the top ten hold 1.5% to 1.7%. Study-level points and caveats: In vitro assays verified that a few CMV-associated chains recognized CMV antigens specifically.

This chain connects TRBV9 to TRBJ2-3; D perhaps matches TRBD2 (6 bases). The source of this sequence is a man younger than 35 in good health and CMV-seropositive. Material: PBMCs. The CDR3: CASSVALTTGESRDTQYF. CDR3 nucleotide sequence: TGTGCCAGCAGCGTAGCCCTCACCACGGGAGAATCTAGAGATACGCAGTATTTT.